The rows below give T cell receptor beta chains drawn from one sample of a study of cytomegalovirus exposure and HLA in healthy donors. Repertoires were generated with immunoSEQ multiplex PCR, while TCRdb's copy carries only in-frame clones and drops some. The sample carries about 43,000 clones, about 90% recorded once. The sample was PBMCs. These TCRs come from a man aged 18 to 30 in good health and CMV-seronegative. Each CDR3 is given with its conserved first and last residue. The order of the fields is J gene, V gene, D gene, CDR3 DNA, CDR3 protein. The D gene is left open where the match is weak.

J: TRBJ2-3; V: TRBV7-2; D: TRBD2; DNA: TGTGCCAGCAGCTTGGACGGACTAGCGCGGCAGTATTTT; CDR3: CASSLDGLARQYF
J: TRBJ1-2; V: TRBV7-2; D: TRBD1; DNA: TGTGCCAGCAGCCGGGACAGGGGAATCAATGGCTACACCTTC; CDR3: CASSRDRGINGYTF
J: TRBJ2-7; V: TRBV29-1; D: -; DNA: TGCAGCGTTGAAGGTACCTACGAGCAGTACTTC; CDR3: CSVEGTYEQYF
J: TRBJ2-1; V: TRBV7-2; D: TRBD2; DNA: TGTGCCAGCAGCTCGACTAGCGGGATCTACAATGAGCAGTTCTTC; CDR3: CASSSTSGIYNEQFF
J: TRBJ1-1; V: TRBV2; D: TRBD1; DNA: TGTGCCAGCAGGGGGGACAGTCCCACTGAAGCTTTCTTT; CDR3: CASRGDSPTEAFF
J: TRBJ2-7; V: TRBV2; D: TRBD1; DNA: TGTGCCAGTAAGGACAGGGGGTACGAGCAGTACTTC; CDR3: CASKDRGYEQYF
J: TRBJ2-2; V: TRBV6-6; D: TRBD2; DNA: TGTGCCAGCAGTCCCCGTCTCCGGGGGGAAACCGGGGAGCTGTTTTTT; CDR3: CASSPRLRGETGELFF
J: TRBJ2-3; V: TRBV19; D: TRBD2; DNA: TGTGCCAGTAGTATTCGGGGCGTGGCGGGAGGAGCAGATACGCAGTATTTT; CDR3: CASSIRGVAGGADTQYF
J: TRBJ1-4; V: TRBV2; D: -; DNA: TGTGCCAGCAGTGTCAAGCTTGTGGCAGGATCATTTGAAAAACTGTTTTTT; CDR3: CASSVKLVAGSFEKLFF
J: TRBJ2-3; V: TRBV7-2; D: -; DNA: TGTGCCAGCAGCTTAGACCTAAGCGGCACAGATACGCAGTATTTT; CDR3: CASSLDLSGTDTQYF
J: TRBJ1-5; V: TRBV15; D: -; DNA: TGTGCCACCAGCTCCCCCAGCGGAGGGACTCAGCCCCAGCATTTT; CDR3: CATSSPSGGTQPQHF
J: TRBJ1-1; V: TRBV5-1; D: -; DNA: TGCGCCAGCAGCTTGACAGGGAGAGGGGTGAACACTGAAGCTTTCTTT; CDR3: CASSLTGRGVNTEAFF
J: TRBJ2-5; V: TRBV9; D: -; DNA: TGTGCCAGCAGCAGTCAGGGTTTAGAGACCCAGTACTTC; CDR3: CASSSQGLETQYF
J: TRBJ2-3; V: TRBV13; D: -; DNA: TGTGCCAGCAGTCGTTCCAGGGGCACAGATACGCAGTATTTT; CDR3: CASSRSRGTDTQYF